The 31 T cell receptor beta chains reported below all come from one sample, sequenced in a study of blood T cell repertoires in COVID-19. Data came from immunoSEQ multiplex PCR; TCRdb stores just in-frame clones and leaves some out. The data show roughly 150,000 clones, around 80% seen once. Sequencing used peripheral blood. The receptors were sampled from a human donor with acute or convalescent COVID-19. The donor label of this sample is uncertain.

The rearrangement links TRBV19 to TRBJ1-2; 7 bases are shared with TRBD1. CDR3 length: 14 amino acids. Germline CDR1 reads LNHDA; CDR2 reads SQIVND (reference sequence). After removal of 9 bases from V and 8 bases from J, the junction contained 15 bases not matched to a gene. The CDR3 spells CASNPDRFPSGYTF. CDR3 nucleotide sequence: TGTGCCAGCAACCCGGACAGGTTCCCCTCAGGCTACACCTTC.

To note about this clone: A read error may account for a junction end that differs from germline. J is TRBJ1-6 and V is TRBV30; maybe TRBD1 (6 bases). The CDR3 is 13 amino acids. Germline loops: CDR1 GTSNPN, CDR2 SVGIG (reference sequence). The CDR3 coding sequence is TGTGCCCGGAGGACAGTTATGGCTTCACCCCTCCACTTT. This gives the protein CARRTVMASPLHF.

As DNA, the CDR3 is TGCAGCGTCCACACGCTAGCGGGGGCCACAGATACGCAGTATTTT. It codes for CSVHTLAGATDTQYF. This chain links TRBV29-1 with TRBJ2-3, with 10 bases that match TRBD2. CDR1 SQVTM and CDR2 ANQGSEA come from the germline V gene. Losses at the gene ends were 6 bases for V and 2 bases for J; bases not matched to a gene: 8. The CDR3 extends over 15 amino acids.

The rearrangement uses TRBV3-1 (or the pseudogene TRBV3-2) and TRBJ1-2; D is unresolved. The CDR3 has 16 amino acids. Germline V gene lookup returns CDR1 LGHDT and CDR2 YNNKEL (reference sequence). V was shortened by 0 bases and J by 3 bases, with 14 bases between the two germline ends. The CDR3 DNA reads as TGTGCCAGCAGCCAAGACAGGTCCCTAAACTACTATGGCTACACCTTC. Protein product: CASSQDRSLNYYGYTF.

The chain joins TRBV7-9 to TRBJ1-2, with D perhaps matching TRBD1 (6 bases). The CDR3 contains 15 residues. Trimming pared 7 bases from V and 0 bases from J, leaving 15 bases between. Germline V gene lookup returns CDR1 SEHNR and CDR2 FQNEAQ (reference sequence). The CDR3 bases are TGTGCCAGCACCCTCCTGGACAGAGCTAACTATGGCTACACCTTC. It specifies CASTLLDRANYGYTF.

This CDR3 reads CASSSQPGGAGNEQFF. In DNA, the CDR3 is TGCGCCAGCAGCTCTCAACCAGGGGGCGCAGGGAATGAGCAGTTCTTC. The chain carries TRBV5-1 and TRBJ2-1; 8 bases line up with TRBD1. The CDR3 runs 16 residues. V dropped 3 bases and J dropped 7; count of bases not matched to a gene: 12. CDR1 SGHRS and CDR2 YFSETQ come from the germline V gene.

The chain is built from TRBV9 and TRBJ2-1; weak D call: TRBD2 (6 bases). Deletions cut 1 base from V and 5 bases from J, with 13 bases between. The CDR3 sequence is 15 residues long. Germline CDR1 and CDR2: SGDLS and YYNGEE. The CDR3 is CASSVSGGENNEQFF. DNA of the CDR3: TGTGCCAGCAGCGTATCTGGAGGGGAGAACAATGAGCAGTTCTTC.

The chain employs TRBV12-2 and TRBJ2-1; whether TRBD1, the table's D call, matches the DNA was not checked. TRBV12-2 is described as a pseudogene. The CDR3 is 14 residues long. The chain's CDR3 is CASRPPHSYNEQFF. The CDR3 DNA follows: TGTGCAAGTCGCCCCCCCCACTCCTACAATGAGCAGTTCTTC.

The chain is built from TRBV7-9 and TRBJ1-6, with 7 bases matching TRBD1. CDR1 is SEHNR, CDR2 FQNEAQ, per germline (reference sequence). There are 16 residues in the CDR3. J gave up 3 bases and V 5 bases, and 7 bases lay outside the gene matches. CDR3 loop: CASSPGTENYNSPLHF. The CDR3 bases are TGTGCCAGCAGCCCCGGGACAGAGAACTATAATTCACCCCTCCACTTT.

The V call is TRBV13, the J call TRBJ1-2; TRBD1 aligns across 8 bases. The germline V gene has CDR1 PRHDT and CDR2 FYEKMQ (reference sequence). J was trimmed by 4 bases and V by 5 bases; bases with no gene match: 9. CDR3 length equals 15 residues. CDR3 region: CASSQSDRAGYGYTF. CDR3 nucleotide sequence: TGTGCCAGCAGCCAGTCGGACAGGGCAGGCTATGGCTACACCTTC. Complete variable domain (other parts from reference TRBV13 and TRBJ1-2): AAGVIQSPRHLIKEKRETATLKCYPIPRHDTVYWYQQGPGQDPQFLISFYEKMQSDKGSIPDRFSAQQFSDYHSELNMSSLELGDSALYFCASSQSDRAGYGYTFGSGTRLTVV.

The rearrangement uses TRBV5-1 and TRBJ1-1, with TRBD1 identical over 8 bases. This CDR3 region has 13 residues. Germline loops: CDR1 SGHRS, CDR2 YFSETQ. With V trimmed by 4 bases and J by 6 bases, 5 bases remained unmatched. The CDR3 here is CASSTLQGAEAFF. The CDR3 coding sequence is TGCGCCAGCAGCACCCTACAGGGGGCTGAAGCTTTCTTT.

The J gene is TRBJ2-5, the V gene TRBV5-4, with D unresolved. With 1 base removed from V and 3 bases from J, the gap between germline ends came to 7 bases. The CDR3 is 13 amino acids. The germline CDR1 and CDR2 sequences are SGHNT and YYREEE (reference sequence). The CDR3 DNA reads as TGTGCCAGCAGCTTGTCAGTAAAAGAGACCCAGTACTTC. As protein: CASSLSVKETQYF.

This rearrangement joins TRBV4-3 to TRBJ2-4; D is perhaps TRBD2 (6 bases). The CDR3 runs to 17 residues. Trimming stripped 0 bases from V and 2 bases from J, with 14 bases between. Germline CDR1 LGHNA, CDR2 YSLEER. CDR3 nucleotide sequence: TGCGCCAGCAGCCAAGATCTCGGAGGGGAGACCAAAAACATTCAGTACTTC. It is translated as CASSQDLGGETKNIQYF.

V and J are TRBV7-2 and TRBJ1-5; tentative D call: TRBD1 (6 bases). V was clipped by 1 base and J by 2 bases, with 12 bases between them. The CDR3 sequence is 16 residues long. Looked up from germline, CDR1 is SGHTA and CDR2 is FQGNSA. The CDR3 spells CASSLEGRGRNQPQHF. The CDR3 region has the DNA TGTGCCAGCAGCTTAGAGGGCAGGGGTCGCAATCAGCCCCAGCATTTT.

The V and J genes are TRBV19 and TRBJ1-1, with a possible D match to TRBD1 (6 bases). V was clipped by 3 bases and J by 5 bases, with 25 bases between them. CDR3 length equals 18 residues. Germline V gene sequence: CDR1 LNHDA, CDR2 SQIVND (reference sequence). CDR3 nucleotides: TGTGCCAGTAGTATGGGGGCCCGGGCAGGGAAGGAGTGGACTGAAGCTTTCTTT. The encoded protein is CASSMGARAGKEWTEAFF.

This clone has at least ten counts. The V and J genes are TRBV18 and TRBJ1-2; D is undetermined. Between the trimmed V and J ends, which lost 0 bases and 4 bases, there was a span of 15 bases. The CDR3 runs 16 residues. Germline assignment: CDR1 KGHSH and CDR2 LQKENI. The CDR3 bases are TGTGCCAGCTCACCACCTATAAATCCGGGATCCTATGGCTACACCTTC. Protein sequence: CASSPPINPGSYGYTF.

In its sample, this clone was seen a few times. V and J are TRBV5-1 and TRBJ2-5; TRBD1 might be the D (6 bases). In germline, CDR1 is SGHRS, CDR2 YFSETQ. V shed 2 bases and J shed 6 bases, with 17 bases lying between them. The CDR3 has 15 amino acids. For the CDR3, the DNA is TGCGCCAGCAGCTTCGAGACAGGTGCTTTCCAGACCCAGTACTTC. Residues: CASSFETGAFQTQYF.

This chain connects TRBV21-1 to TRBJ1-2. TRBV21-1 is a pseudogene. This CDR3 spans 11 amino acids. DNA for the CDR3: TGTGCCAGCAGACCCGGGTCTGGCTACACCTTC. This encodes CASRPGSGYTF.

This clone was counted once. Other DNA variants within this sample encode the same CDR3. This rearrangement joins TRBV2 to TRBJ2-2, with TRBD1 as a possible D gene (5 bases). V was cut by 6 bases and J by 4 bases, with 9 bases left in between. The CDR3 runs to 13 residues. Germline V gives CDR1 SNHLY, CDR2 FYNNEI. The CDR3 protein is CASSERGTGELFF. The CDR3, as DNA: TGTGCCAGCAGCGAAAGGGGCACCGGGGAGCTGTTTTTT.

Here the CDR3 reads CASSDLRGRTDTQYF. In nucleotides, the CDR3 is TGTGCCAGCAGTGATTTGCGGGGAAGGACAGATACGCAGTATTTT. The chain combines TRBV2 with TRBJ2-3; D is perhaps TRBD2 (6 bases). Germline values: CDR1 SNHLY, CDR2 FYNNEI. The CDR3 sequence is 15 residues long. V was clipped by 3 bases and J by 3 bases, with 13 bases between them.

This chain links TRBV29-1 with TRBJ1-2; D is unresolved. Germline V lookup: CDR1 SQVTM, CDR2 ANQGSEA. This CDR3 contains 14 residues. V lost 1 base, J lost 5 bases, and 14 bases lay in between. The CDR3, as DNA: TGCAGCGTTGAAGGCTCGCAGGCCCCTTATGGCTACACCTTC. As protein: CSVEGSQAPYGYTF.

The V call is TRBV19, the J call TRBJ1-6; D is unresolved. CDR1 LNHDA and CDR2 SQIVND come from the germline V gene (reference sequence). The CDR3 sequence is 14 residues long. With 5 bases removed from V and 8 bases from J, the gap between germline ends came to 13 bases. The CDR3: CASSLRREDSPLHF. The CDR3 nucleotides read TGTGCCAGTAGTCTAAGAAGGGAGGATTCACCCCTCCACTTT.

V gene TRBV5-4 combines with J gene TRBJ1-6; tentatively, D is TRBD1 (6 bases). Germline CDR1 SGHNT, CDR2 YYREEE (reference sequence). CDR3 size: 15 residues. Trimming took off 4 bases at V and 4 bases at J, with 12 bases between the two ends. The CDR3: CASSTAGVYNSPLHF. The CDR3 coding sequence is TGTGCCAGCAGCACCGCAGGGGTTTATAATTCACCCCTCCACTTT.

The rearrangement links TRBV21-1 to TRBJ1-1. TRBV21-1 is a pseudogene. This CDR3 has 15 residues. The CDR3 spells CASTIRRGMNTEAFF. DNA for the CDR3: TGTGCCAGCACCATAAGGAGGGGCATGAACACTGAAGCTTTCTTT.

The chain's CDR3 is CASSLRGQGRAEAFF. The CDR3 coding sequence is TGTGCCAGCAGTCTAAGGGGACAGGGTCGGGCTGAAGCTTTCTTT. This chain joins TRBV25-1 and TRBJ1-1; 9 positions match TRBD1. This CDR3 spans 15 amino acids. Unmatched junction bases numbered 10, after V lost 5 bases and J lost 6 bases. CDR1 and CDR2 (germline): MGHDK, SYGVNS. The whole variable domain, remainder taken from reference TRBV25-1 and TRBJ1-1, is EADIYQTPRYLVIGTGKKITLECSQTMGHDKMYWYQQDPGMELHLIHYSYGVNSTEKGDLSSESTVSRIRTEHFPLTLESARPSHTSQYLCASSLRGQGRAEAFFGQGTRLTVV.

As DNA, the CDR3 is TGTGCCAGCTCACCAGTACAGGGGGGATCCTATGGCTACACCTTC. Translating gives CASSPVQGGSYGYTF. This chain connects TRBV18 to TRBJ1-2, with TRBD1 matching 8 bases. Germline values: CDR1 KGHSH, CDR2 LQKENI. Germline trimming cut 2 bases from V and 4 bases from J; bases unmatched to any gene: 6. The CDR3 loop spans 15 amino acids.

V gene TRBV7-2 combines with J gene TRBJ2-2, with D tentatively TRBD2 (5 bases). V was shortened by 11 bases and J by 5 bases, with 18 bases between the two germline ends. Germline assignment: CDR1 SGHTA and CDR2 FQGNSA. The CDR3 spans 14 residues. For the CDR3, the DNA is TGTGCCTGGGCTTCCGGGAAGAGGACCGGGGAGCTGTTTTTT. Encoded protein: CAWASGKRTGELFF.

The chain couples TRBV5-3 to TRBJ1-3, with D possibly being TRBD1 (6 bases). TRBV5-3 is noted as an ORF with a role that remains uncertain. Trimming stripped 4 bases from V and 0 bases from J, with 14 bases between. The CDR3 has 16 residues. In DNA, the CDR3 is TGTGCCAGAAGCCTCCGACAGGCTTCCTCTGGAAACACCATATATTTT. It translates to CARSLRQASSGNTIYF.

CDR3 in amino acids: CASSPFRENTEAFF. CDR3 DNA: TGTGCCAGCAGCCCATTCCGGGAGAACACTGAAGCTTTCTTT. This rearrangement joins TRBV11-2 to TRBJ1-1, with unresolved D. V was shortened by 5 bases and J by 1 base, with 11 bases between the two germline ends. The CDR3 extends over 14 amino acids. Germline V CDR1 and CDR2: SGHAT, FQNNGV.

The CDR3: CASGGVGNQPQHF. In DNA form, the CDR3 reads TGTGCCAGTGGGGGGGTAGGCAATCAGCCCCAGCATTTT. This rearrangement joins TRBV6-5 to TRBJ1-5, with D possibly being TRBD1 (5 bases). Germline CDR1 and CDR2: MNHEY and SVGAGI. The V gene lost 9 bases and the J gene lost 2 bases, with 11 bases spanning the gap. The CDR3 consists of 13 residues.

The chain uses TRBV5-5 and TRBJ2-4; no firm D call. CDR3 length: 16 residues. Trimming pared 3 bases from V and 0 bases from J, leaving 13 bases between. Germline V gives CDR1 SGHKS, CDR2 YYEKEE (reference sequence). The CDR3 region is CASSSATNGAKNIQYF. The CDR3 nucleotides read TGTGCCAGCAGCTCCGCTACCAACGGAGCCAAAAACATTCAGTACTTC. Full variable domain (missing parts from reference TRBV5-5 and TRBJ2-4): DAGVTQSPTHLIKTRGQQVTLRCSPISGHKSVSWYQQVLGQGPQFIFQYYEKEERGRGNFPDRFSARQFPNYSSELNVNALLLGDSALYLCASSSATNGAKNIQYFGAGTRLSVL.